The next 24 T cell receptor beta chains were all read from a single sample in a study of T cell repertoires in cytomegalovirus infection. TCRdb independently ran MiXCR on the reads; one entry per CDR3 protein. Of 400,000 or so distinct CDR3 sequences listed, 18% are singletons. Input material: PBMCs. All receptors come from a human donor in good health (CMV status not recorded). Some clones in this sample may be carry-over from other donors' samples.

The CDR3 region is CASSEVRGGSNEQFF. In DNA form, the CDR3 reads TGTGCCAGCAGTGAAGTCCGCGGGGGGTCCAATGAGCAGTTCTTC. The chain has TRBV2 and TRBJ2-1; 8 bases fit TRBD2. Germline loops: CDR1 SNHLY, CDR2 FYNNEI. The CDR3 has 15 residues. With 1 base clipped from V and 6 bases from J, the junction kept 5 bases outside the gene matches.

The rearrangement uses TRBV12-3 or TRBV12-4 and TRBJ1-6, with a possible D match to TRBD1 (5 bases). Deletions cut 7 bases from V and 10 bases from J, with 17 bases between. The CDR3 has 14 residues. In nucleotides, the CDR3 is TGTGCCAGCACATCACGCGGGAGGACATCACCCCTCCACTTT. Protein product: CASTSRGRTSPLHF.

The V gene is TRBV29-1, the J gene TRBJ2-4, with 9 nucleotides matching TRBD1. The ends lost 7 bases at V and 7 bases at J; junction bases unmatched: 2. Germline CDR1 reads SQVTM; CDR2 reads ANQGSEA. The CDR3 has 11 amino acids. CDR3 sequence (DNA): TGCAGCGCCGACAGGGGGAACATTCAGTACTTC. It encodes CSADRGNIQYF.

CDR3 bases: TGTGCCAGCACCCGAGGGGGTCAGGAAAAACTGTTTTTT. Its translation is CASTRGGQEKLFF. V and J are TRBV12-3 or TRBV12-4 and TRBJ1-4; TRBD1 might be the D (6 bases). The CDR3 is 13 residues long. V dropped 7 bases and J dropped 8 bases, with 14 bases sitting between them.

The rearrangement uses TRBV19 and TRBJ1-1; 7 bases are a match to TRBD1. The CDR3 contains 14 residues. The V gene's germline CDR1 is LNHDA and CDR2 SQIVND (reference sequence). The V gene end was trimmed by 7 bases and the J gene end by 7 bases; junction bases not matched to a gene: 12. The CDR3: CASTHRGMRGEAFF. CDR3 DNA: TGTGCCAGTACCCACAGGGGAATGAGGGGTGAAGCTTTCTTT.

This clonotype was seen a few times. The chain employs TRBV29-1 and TRBJ2-1; D might be TRBD1 or TRBD2, each matching 6 bases. CDR1 and CDR2 (germline): SQVTM, ANQGSEA. This CDR3 region has 12 residues. CDR3 loop: CRVKSGANEQFF. DNA for the CDR3: TGCAGAGTTAAGTCGGGGGCCAATGAGCAGTTCTTC.

This clonotype was recorded many times. The chain links TRBV7-9 to TRBJ2-5; D may be TRBD1 or TRBD2 (5 bases each). V dropped 5 bases and J dropped 2 bases, with 15 bases sitting between them. Germline loops: CDR1 SEHNR, CDR2 FQNEAQ (reference sequence). There are 15 residues in the CDR3. As DNA, the CDR3 is TGTGCCAGCAGCCCCCCGGGGCCAGCTCAAGAGACCCAGTACTTC. This sequence encodes CASSPPGPAQETQYF.

This clonotype was counted at least ten times. J is TRBJ1-5 and V is TRBV6-6; maybe TRBD1 (6 bases). This CDR3 contains 15 residues. CDR1 and CDR2 from the germline V gene are MNHNY and SVGAGI (reference sequence). Trimming stripped 7 bases from V and 6 bases from J, with 19 bases between. CDR3 sequence reads: CASIRQQGAGQPQHF. Written as DNA, the CDR3 is TGTGCCAGCATCCGACAACAGGGAGCGGGTCAGCCCCAGCATTTT.

In this sample, this clonotype turned up many times. The V and J genes are TRBV7-2 and TRBJ1-4; 7 nucleotides line up with TRBD1. The V and J ends lost 5 bases and 5 bases, in that order; junction bases with no gene match: 5. Per germline, CDR1 SGHTA and CDR2 FQGNSA. The CDR3 has 14 amino acids. The CDR3, as DNA: TGTGCCAGCAGCGGGGACAGTCTCAATGAAAAACTGTTTTTT. As protein: CASSGDSLNEKLFF.

This clonotype was found a few times. This chain connects TRBV12-3 or TRBV12-4 to TRBJ1-5; unclear D gene. V was trimmed by 5 bases and J by 3 bases, leaving 11 bases between them. This CDR3 is 14 amino acids long. CDR3 region: CASSQQLYNQPQHF. The CDR3 DNA reads as TGTGCCAGCAGTCAGCAGCTCTACAATCAGCCCCAGCATTTT.

This clonotype was detected many times. The genes are TRBV7-2 and TRBJ2-4; a weak D match, TRBD2 (7 bases). V lost 1 base to trimming and J lost 7 bases, with 14 bases between them. This CDR3 is 15 amino acids long. Germline V CDR1 and CDR2: SGHTA, FQGNSA. CDR3 amino acids: CASSLVGGGGNIQYF. CDR3 coding DNA: TGTGCCAGCAGCTTAGTAGGAGGGGGGGGTAACATTCAGTACTTC.

This clonotype showed up just once. V and J are TRBV19 and TRBJ1-2, with 8 bases aligning to TRBD1. CDR3 length: 14 amino acids. After removal of 5 bases from V and 10 bases from J, the junction contained 12 bases not matched to a gene. The germline gives CDR1 LNHDA, CDR2 SQIVND (reference sequence). CDR3 protein: CASSARTGSLDYTF. As DNA, the CDR3 is TGTGCCAGTAGTGCCCGGACAGGGAGCCTAGACTACACCTTC.

This clonotype was seen repeatedly, ten times or more. The V call is TRBV28, the J call TRBJ2-5; unclear D gene. Germline values: CDR1 MDHEN, CDR2 SYDVKM. CDR3 length equals 12 residues. V dropped 5 bases and J dropped 5 bases, with 9 bases sitting between them. The CDR3 nucleotides read TGTGCCAGCAGTACCCCCGGGGAGACCCAGTACTTC. Its protein is CASSTPGETQYF.

This clonotype was counted at least ten times. The V gene is TRBV2, the J gene TRBJ1-2; tentative D call: TRBD1 (6 bases). Germline V gene sequence: CDR1 SNHLY, CDR2 FYNNEI. The CDR3 is made up of 13 amino acids. V was trimmed by 7 bases and J by 4 bases, leaving 13 bases between them. Written as DNA, the CDR3 is TGTGCCAGCACTCCCGACAGGCTCTATGGCTACACCTTC. Amino acids: CASTPDRLYGYTF.

This clonotype was seen only a few times. V usage is TRBV10-3 and J usage is TRBJ2-5, with 8 bases fitting TRBD1. Losses at the gene ends were 3 bases for V and 5 bases for J; bases not matched to a gene: 5. CDR1 and CDR2 (germline): ENHRY, SYGVKD. The CDR3 runs to 14 residues. Here the CDR3 DNA reads TGTGCCATCAGTGAAGGGACAGGCCGGGAGACCCAGTACTTC. This encodes CAISEGTGRETQYF.

The chain joins TRBV4-2 to TRBJ2-5, with 12 bases that match TRBD2. The V gene end was trimmed by 2 bases and the J gene end by 2 bases; junction bases not matched to a gene: 6. The CDR3 covers 17 residues. Looked up from germline, CDR1 is LGHNA and CDR2 is YNFKEQ. The CDR3 here is CASSQLAGGPGQETQYF. The CDR3, as DNA: TGTGCCAGCAGCCAACTAGCGGGGGGGCCTGGTCAAGAGACCCAGTACTTC.

The table lists this clonotype with a few counts. The gene calls are TRBV23-1 and TRBJ2-3; D tentatively reads TRBD1 or TRBD2 (5 bases each). TRBV23-1 has ORF status, its function being uncertain. Trimming removed 6 bases at V and 6 bases at J, with 19 bases between. This CDR3 spans 15 amino acids. This CDR3 is CASRDGRGTLDTQYF. DNA of the CDR3: TGCGCCAGCAGAGACGGACGAGGGACCTTGGATACGCAGTATTTT.

This clonotype was counted between two and nine times. V usage is TRBV28 and J usage is TRBJ1-2, with 7 bases lining up with TRBD1. CDR1 and CDR2 from the germline V gene are MDHEN and SYDVKM. This CDR3 spans 13 amino acids. Germline trimming cut 7 bases from V and 3 bases from J; bases unmatched to any gene: 5. CDR3 sequence reads: CASNLGTDYGYTF. The CDR3 DNA follows: TGTGCCAGCAACCTCGGGACAGACTATGGCTACACCTTC.

This rearrangement joins TRBV20-1 to TRBJ1-4; D perhaps matches TRBD1 (5 bases). Germline loops: CDR1 DFQATT, CDR2 SNEGSKA (reference sequence). This CDR3 contains 15 residues. V was trimmed by 6 bases and J by 5 bases, leaving 19 bases between them. The CDR3 loop reads CSAGPDLTTNEKLFF. CDR3 coding DNA: TGCAGTGCGGGGCCAGACTTGACCACAAATGAAAAACTGTTTTTT.

This clonotype showed up many times. The chain uses TRBV11-2 and TRBJ1-1; possibly TRBD1 for D (6 bases). The germline V gene encodes CDR1 SGHAT and CDR2 FQNNGV. The V gene lost 5 bases and the J gene lost 4 bases, with 17 bases spanning the gap. The CDR3 totals 15 residues. CDR3 DNA sequence: TGTGCCAGCAGCGCAACCAGGGGTAGGGGCACTGAAGCTTTCTTT. This sequence encodes CASSATRGRGTEAFF.

This clonotype was counted once. This CDR3 is missing its conserved last phenylalanine or tryptophan, likely due to a read error. The J gene is TRBJ2-1, the V gene TRBV12-3 or TRBV12-4; TRBD2 matches 14 bases. CDR3 size: 17 residues. With 6 bases clipped from V and 0 bases from J, the junction kept 4 bases outside the gene matches. Here the CDR3 reads CASRTGTSGSSYNEQFI. The CDR3 region has the DNA TGTGCCAGCAGAACCGGGACTAGCGGGAGCTCCTACAATGAGCAGTTCATC.

As to this clonotype: At one end the junction does not follow the germline gene, possibly because of a read error. V and J are TRBV12-3 or TRBV12-4 and TRBJ2-4; D unclear. The CDR3 covers 8 residues. The CDR3 sequence: CASSWVNF. Written as DNA, the CDR3 is TGTGCCAGCAGTTGGGTCAACTTC.

This rearrangement joins TRBV11-3 to TRBJ2-7; tentative D call: TRBD1 (5 bases). Deletions cut 3 bases from V and 6 bases from J, with 15 bases between. The CDR3 sequence is 14 residues long. The germline V gene has CDR1 SGHNT and CDR2 YENEEA. The CDR3 reads CASSLGRGNAEQYF. For the CDR3, the DNA is TGTGCCAGCAGCTTGGGTAGGGGAAACGCCGAGCAGTACTTC.

This clonotype was counted at least ten times. V usage is TRBV20-1 and J usage is TRBJ2-1, with D hard to call. CDR1 and CDR2 (germline): DFQATT, SNEGSKA (reference sequence). CDR3 length: 11 residues. With 5 bases removed from V and 6 bases from J, the gap between germline ends came to 8 bases. The CDR3 coding sequence is TGCAGTGCTCGACGGGCCAATGAGCAGTTCTTC. Encoded protein: CSARRANEQFF.